This TCR beta chain was captured in a study of lymphopenia after photon versus proton radiotherapy. Study-wide results and limits: Authors raise, but do not show, better survival with proton therapy. Larger post-nadir TCR diversity loss correlated inversely with survival in deceased patients. Under photons, naive T cells and diversity fell while effector/memory populations rose. After lymphocyte nadir, photon-treated repertoires showed oligoclonal expansion, especially CD8+ Temra.

Deletions cut 3 bases from V and 2 bases from J, with 3 bases between. In germline, CDR1 is SGHTA, CDR2 FQGNSA. This CDR3 region has 12 residues. Only in-frame clones appear in the TCRdb table, and some are missing; sequencing was by immunoSEQ multiplex PCR. The data contain more than 80,000 clones, around 83% of them seen just once; the ten biggest clones take up about 1.3%. Turning to this clone: Its specificity is not known.

The origin of this receptor is a man aged 55 to 69 with pancreatic cancer. The rearrangement links TRBV7-2 to TRBJ2-3, with unresolved D. The sample here was peripheral blood, taken from a patient treated with proton-based radiotherapy. The DNA for the CDR3 is TGTGCCAGCAGCTTCAACACAGATACGCAGTATTTT. Protein product: CASSFNTDTQYF. The entire variable domain, with the rest obtained from reference TRBV7-2 and TRBJ2-3, is as follows: GAGVSQSPSNKVTEKGKDVELRCDPISGHTALYWYRQSLGQGLEFLIYFQGNSAPDKSGLPSDRFSAERTGGSVSTLTIQRTQQEDSAVYLCASSFNTDTQYFGPGTRLTVL.